These 6 T cell receptor beta chains came from one sample sequenced in a study of shared clonotypes between healthy human individuals. Method: immunoSEQ multiplex PCR; TCRdb's copy keeps in-frame clones and lacks some. The table includes more than 150,000 clones, approximately 60% detected once. The sequencing input was memory CD4+ T cells sorted from blood. Indicated subset: CD45RA-negative fraction. These receptor sequences come from a man under 40 in good health.

This clone has more than one count but fewer than ten. V is TRBV6-5 and J is TRBJ1-2; tentative D call: TRBD1 (6 bases). Germline assignment: CDR1 MNHEY and CDR2 SVGAGI. V lost 4 bases and J 6 bases, leaving 9 bases between the germline ends. CDR3 length: 12 residues. The CDR3 nucleotides are TGTGCCAGCAGTTTAGGGGGACATGGCTACACCTTC. Its protein product is CASSLGGHGYTF.

V and J are TRBV2 and TRBJ2-7, with D possibly being TRBD1 (5 bases). Germline V gives CDR1 SNHLY, CDR2 FYNNEI. The CDR3 sequence is 14 residues long. V lost 4 bases to trimming and J lost 0 bases, with 10 bases between them. CDR3 DNA: TGTGCCAGCAGTGTCGGCAGGGTCTCCTACGAGCAGTACTTC. Translating gives CASSVGRVSYEQYF.

The chain couples TRBV6-1 to TRBJ1-5; D is unresolved. Germline CDR1 MNHNS, CDR2 SASEGT. Trimming cost V 3 bases and J 1 base, with 10 bases left between them. The CDR3 length is 15 residues. The CDR3 is CASSEGSRSNQPQHF. The CDR3 region has the DNA TGTGCCAGCAGTGAGGGTAGTAGGAGCAATCAGCCCCAGCATTTT.

The sample holds one count of this clone. This sequence joins TRBV18 and TRBJ2-6; D may correspond to TRBD1 or TRBD2 (5 bases each). CDR1 is KGHSH, CDR2 LQKENI, per germline. V lost 4 bases to trimming and J lost 0 bases, with 19 bases between them. This CDR3 region has 19 residues. The CDR3 coding sequence is TGTGCCAGCTCACGCCTGAGGGGCAGAGCCGACTCTGGGGCCAACGTCCTGACTTTC. This translates into CASSRLRGRADSGANVLTF.

The CDR3 here is CASNPGQGAGYTF. CDR3 DNA: TGTGCCAGCAATCCGGGACAGGGGGCGGGCTACACCTTC. The chain links TRBV11-2 to TRBJ1-2; 12 nucleotides line up with TRBD1. Germline-derived CDR1 and CDR2 are SGHAT and FQNNGV. V dropped 7 bases and J dropped 8; count of bases not matched to a gene: 5. CDR3 size: 13 residues.

The gene calls are TRBV5-1 and TRBJ2-1; the match to TRBD1 covers 12 bases. The CDR3 runs to 17 residues. CDR1 is SGHRS and CDR2 is YFSETQ in the germline V gene. Germline trimming cut 4 bases from V and 3 bases from J; bases unmatched to any gene: 8. The DNA of the CDR3 is TGCGCCAGCAGCACGGGACAGGGGGCGTCCCTCTACAATGAGCAGTTCTTC. Its translation: CASSTGQGASLYNEQFF. The full variable domain, rest sourced from reference TRBV5-1 and TRBJ2-1, is KAGVTQTPRYLIKTRGQQVTLSCSPISGHRSVSWYQQTPGQGLQFLFEYFSETQRNKGNFPGRFSGRQFSNSRSEMNVSTLELGDSALYLCASSTGQGASLYNEQFFGPGTRLTVL.